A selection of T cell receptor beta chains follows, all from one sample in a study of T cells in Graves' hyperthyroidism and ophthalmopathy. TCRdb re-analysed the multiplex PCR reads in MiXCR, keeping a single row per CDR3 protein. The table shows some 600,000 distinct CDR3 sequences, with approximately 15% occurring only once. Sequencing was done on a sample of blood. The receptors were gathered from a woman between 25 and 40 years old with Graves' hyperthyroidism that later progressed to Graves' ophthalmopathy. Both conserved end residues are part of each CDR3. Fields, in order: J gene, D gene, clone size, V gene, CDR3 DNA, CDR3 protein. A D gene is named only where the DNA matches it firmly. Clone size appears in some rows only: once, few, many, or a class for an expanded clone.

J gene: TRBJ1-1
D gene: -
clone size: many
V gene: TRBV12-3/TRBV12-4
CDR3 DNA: TGTGCCAGCAGTTTAGTGAGAACAATGAACACTGAAGCTTTCTTT
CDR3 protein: CASSLVRTMNTEAFF

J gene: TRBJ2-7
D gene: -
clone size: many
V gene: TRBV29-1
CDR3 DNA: TGCAGCGTTGAAGATCCAATGTCGGCTAGCAGCTACGAGCAGTACTTC
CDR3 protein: CSVEDPMSASSYEQYF

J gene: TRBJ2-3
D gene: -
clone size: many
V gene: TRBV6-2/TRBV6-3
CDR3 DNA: TGTGCCAGCAGTTACGGCCCAGATACGCAGTATTTT
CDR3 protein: CASSYGPDTQYF

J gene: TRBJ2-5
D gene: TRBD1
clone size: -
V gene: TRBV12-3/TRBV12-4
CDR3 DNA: TGTGCCAGCAGTTTAAACAGGGGGGTCGAGACCCAGTACTTC
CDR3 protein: CASSLNRGVETQYF

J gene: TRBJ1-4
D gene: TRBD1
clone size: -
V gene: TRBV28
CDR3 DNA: TGTGCCAGCAGTGCGTCGACAGGGGGACGTGAAAAACTGTTTTTT
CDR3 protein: CASSASTGGREKLFF

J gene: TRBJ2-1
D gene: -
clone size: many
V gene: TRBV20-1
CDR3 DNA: TGCAGTGCTAGAGACTCCAGGCTAGCACTCAGTGAGCAGTTCTTC
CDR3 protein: CSARDSRLALSEQFF

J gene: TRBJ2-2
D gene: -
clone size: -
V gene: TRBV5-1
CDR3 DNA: TGCGCCAGCAGCTTTCAGACCGGGGAGCTGTTTTTT
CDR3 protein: CASSFQTGELFF

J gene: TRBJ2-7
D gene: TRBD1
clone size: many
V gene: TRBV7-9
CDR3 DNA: TGTGCCAGCAGCTGGCTAGGGACAGGGACGCACGAGCAGTACTTC
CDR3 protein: CASSWLGTGTHEQYF

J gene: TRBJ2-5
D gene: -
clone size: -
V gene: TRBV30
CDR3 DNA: TGTGCCTGGATCGAAGGGACACACCAGTACTTC
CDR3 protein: CAWIEGTHQYF

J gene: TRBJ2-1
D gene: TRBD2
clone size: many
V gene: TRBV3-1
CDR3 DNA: TGTGCCAGCAGCCCGTCTGTCGGACTAGCGGGAGACAATGAGCAGTTCTTC
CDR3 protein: CASSPSVGLAGDNEQFF

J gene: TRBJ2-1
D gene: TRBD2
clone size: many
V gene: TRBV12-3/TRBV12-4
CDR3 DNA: TGTGCCAGCAGTCGCGGGTCTTTAGCGGGGGTCAATGAGCAGTTCTTC
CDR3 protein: CASSRGSLAGVNEQFF

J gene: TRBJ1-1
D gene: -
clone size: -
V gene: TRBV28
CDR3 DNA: TGTGCCAGCAGCCTCGGGGGGGGGGGCCTGAACACTGAAGCTTTCTTT
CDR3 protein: CASSLGGGGLNTEAFF

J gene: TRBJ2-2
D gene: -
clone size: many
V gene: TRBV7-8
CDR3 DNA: TGTGCCAGCAGCCCGGGGATGCAACCGAACACCGGGGAGCTGTTTTTT
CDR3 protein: CASSPGMQPNTGELFF

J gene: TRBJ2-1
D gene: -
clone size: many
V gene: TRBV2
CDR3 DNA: TGTGCCAGCAGTACCCGGGACCTTCAACGGGGGGAGCAGTTCTTC
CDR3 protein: CASSTRDLQRGEQFF

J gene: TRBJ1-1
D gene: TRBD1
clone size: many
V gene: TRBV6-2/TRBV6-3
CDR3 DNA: TGTGCCAGCAGTTACTCGACAGGGGTGGTTACGGCTGAAGCTTTCTTT
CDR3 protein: CASSYSTGVVTAEAFF

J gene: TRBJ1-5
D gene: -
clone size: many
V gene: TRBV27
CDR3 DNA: TGTGCCAGCAGTTCGGGCGGGATACCGAATCAGCCCCAGCATTTT
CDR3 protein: CASSSGGIPNQPQHF

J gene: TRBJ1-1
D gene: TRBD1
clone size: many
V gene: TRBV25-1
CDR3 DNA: TGTGCCAGCAGCAGAGGACAGGGGTGGGGTAACACTGAAGCTTTCTTT
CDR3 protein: CASSRGQGWGNTEAFF

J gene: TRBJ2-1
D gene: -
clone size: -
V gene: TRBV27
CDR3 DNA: TGTGCCAGCAGTTTATCAGCGGGGACATGGTTCTTC
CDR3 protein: CASSLSAGTWFF

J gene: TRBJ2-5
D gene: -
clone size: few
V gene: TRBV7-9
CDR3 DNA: TGTGCCAGCAGCCCCACAGGAGCGTTCCAAGAGACCCAGTACTTC
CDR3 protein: CASSPTGAFQETQYF

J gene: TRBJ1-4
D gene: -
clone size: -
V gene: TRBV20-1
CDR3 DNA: TGCAGTGCTAGAGTTGATTTAGAACAATTAAGTGAAAAACTGTTTTTT
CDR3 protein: CSARVDLEQLSEKLFF

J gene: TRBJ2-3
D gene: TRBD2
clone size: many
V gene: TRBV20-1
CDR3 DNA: TGCAGGACTTCAGCGGGAGCCCCAGATACGCAGTATTTT
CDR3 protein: CRTSAGAPDTQYF

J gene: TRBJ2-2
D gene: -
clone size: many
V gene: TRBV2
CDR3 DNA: TGTGCCAGCAGTTCTGACACTTCGAACACCGGGGAGCTGTTTTTT
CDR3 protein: CASSSDTSNTGELFF

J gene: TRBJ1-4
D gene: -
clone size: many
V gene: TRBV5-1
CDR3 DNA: TGCGCCAGCAAGTCCCGGGAAAAACTGTTTTTT
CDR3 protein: CASKSREKLFF

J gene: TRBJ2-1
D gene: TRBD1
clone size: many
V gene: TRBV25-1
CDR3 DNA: TGTGCCAGCAGTCGGACAGGGTACAATGAGCAGTTCTTC
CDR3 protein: CASSRTGYNEQFF

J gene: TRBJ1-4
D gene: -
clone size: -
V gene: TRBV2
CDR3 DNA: TGTGCCAGCAGTCGTAGCGGGTCAGGGAATGAAAAACTGTTTTTT
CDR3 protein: CASSRSGSGNEKLFF

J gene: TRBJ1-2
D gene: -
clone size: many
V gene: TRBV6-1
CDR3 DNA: TGTGCCAGCAGTCCGGACGGGGGGCCTAACTATGGCTACACCTTC
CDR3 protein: CASSPDGGPNYGYTF

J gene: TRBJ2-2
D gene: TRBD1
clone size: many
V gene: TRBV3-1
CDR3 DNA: TGTGCCAGCAGCCAGAGGACAGGGGCCACCGGGGAGCTGTTTTTT
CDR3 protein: CASSQRTGATGELFF

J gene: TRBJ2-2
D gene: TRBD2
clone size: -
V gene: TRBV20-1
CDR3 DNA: TGCAGTGCGGATAGCGGGAGCGACACCGGGGAGCTGTTTTTT
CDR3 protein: CSADSGSDTGELFF

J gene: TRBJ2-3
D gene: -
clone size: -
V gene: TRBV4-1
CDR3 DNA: TGCGCCAGCAGCCAAGATCCGGGGGGCTTGGAGACAGATACGCAGTATTTT
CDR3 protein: CASSQDPGGLETDTQYF

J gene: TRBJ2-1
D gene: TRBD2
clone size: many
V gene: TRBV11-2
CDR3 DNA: TGTGCCAGCAGCTTAGGGGGGGGGCAGTTCTTC
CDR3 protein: CASSLGGGQFF

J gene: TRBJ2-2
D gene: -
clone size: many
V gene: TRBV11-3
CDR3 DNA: TGTGCCAGCAGCTTAACTTGGGGGGGGCGAGACACCGGGGAGCTGTTTTTT
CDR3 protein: CASSLTWGGRDTGELFF

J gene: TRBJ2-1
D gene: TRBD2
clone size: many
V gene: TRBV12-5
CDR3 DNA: TGTGCTAGTGGTCCGACGGAGGGGCGGGAGCGATACAATGAGCAGTTCTTC
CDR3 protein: CASGPTEGRERYNEQFF

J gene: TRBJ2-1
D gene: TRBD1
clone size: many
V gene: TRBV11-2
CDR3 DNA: TGTGCCAGCAGCTTAGGGACAGGGCGGGATGAGCAGTTCTTC
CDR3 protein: CASSLGTGRDEQFF

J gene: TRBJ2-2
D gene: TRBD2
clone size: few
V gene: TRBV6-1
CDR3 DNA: TGTGCCAGCACCCACGGGGGGGCCGGGGAGCTGTTTTTT
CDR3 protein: CASTHGGAGELFF

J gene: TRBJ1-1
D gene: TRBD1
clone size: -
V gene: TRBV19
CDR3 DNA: TGTGCCAGTACCTCTAGGACAGGCTTGAACACTGAAGCTTTCTTT
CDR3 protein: CASTSRTGLNTEAFF

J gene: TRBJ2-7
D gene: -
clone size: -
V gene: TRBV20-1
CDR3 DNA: TGCAGTGCTAGAAAACAGGCCTACGAGCAGTACTTC
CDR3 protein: CSARKQAYEQYF

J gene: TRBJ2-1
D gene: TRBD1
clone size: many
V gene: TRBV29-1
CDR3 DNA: TGCAGCGTCCTCGGGACAGGGGGCTACAATGAGCAGTTCTTC
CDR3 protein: CSVLGTGGYNEQFF

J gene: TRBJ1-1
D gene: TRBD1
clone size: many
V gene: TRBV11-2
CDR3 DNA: TGTGCCAGCAGCTTAGGTACAGGGGGTGAAGCTTTCTTT
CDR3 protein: CASSLGTGGEAFF

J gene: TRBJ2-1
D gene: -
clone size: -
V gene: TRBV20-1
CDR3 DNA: TGCAGTGCTAGAGAGGGGACTGCGCTGGGGGTCTTC
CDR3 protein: CSAREGTALGVF

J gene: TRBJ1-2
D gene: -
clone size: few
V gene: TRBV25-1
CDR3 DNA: TGTGCCAGCAGTGAATTGGGAGTCTATGGCTACACCTTC
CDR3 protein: CASSELGVYGYTF

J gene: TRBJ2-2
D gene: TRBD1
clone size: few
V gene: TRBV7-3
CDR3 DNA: TGTGCCAGCAGCTTCAGTCAACAGGGGGATCCTACCGGGGAGCTGTTTTTT
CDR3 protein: CASSFSQQGDPTGELFF

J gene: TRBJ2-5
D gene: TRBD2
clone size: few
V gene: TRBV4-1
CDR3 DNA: TGCGCCAGCAGCCCGAACCAGCGGGAGGCCACGACCCAGTACTTC
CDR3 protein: CASSPNQREATTQYF

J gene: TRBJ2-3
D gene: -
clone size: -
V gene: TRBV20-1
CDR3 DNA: TGCAGTGCTAGTAAGACAGAGACAGATACGCAGTATTTT
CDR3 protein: CSASKTETDTQYF

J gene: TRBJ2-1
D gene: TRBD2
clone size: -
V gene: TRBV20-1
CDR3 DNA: TGCAGTGCAAAGACTAGCGGAGTCTACAATGAGCAGTTCTTC
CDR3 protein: CSAKTSGVYNEQFF

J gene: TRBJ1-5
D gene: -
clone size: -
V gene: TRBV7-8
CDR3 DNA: TGTGCCAGCAGCTTAGAGTCTGTTAGCAATCAGCCCCGGCATTTT
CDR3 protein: CASSLESVSNQPRHF

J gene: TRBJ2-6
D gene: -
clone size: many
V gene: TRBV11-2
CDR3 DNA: TGTGCCAGCAGCTTAGAAGGGGTTGGGGCCAACGTCCTGACTTTC
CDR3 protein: CASSLEGVGANVLTF

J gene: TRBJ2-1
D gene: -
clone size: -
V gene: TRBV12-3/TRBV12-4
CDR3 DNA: TGTGCCAGCAGTGAAAGTAGCGGAGCTAGCTCCTACAATGAGCAGTTCTTC
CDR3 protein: CASSESSGASSYNEQFF

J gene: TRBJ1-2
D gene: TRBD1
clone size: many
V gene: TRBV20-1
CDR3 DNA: TGCAGTGCTATGGATCCGAATTCGGGACAGACTAACTATGGCTACACCTTC
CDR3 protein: CSAMDPNSGQTNYGYTF

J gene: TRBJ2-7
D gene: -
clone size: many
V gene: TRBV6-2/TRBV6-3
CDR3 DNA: TGTGCCAGCAGTTACTCGACCACATCCTACGAGCAGTACTTC
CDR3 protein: CASSYSTTSYEQYF

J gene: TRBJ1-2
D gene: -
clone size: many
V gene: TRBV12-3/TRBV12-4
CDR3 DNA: TGTGCCAGCAGCCAGGGACCTTATGGCTACACCTTC
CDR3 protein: CASSQGPYGYTF

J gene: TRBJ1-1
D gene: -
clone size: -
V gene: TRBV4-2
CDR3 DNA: TGTGCCAGCAGCCAGCTTAGGGGAGCGTCCACTGAAGCTTTCTTT
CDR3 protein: CASSQLRGASTEAFF

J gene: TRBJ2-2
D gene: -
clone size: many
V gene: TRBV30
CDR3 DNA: TGTGCCTGGAGTGTTTCAGGGGCCGGGGAGCTGTTTTTT
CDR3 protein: CAWSVSGAGELFF

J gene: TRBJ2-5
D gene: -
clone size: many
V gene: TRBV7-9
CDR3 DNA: TGTGCCAGCAGCTCTCCATATGAACAAGAGACCCAGTACTTC
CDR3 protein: CASSSPYEQETQYF

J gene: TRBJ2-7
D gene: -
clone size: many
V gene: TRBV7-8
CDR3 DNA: TGTGCCAGCAGCAAGGACAGGTCGCGGGGGAACGAGCAGTACTTC
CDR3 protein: CASSKDRSRGNEQYF

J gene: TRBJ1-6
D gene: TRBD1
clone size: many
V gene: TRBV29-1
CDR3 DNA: TGCAGCGTTGAAGGGACAGGGGGAATGTCTCTACTACCCCTCCACTTT
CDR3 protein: CSVEGTGGMSLLPLHF